Below are 25 T cell receptor beta chains sequenced from a single sample in a study of blood T cell repertoires in COVID-19. Sequencing was performed with immunoSEQ multiplex PCR; in TCRdb, only in-frame clones are kept and a portion is missing. The sample carries over 100,000 clones, roughly 81% recorded once. The sequenced sample consisted of peripheral blood. The receptor set was obtained from a human donor in a cohort sampled during active COVID-19.

The chain uses TRBV29-1 and TRBJ2-1; 11 bases align to TRBD2. V lost 4 bases, J lost 9 bases, and 17 bases stayed unmatched. The germline gives CDR1 SQVTM, CDR2 ANQGSEA. CDR3 size: 17 residues. The DNA of the CDR3 is TGCAGCGTTGTTCGGGGCGGACTTAGCGGGAGGGCCACTGAGCAGTTCTTC. This translates into CSVVRGGLSGRATEQFF.

The chain combines TRBV3-1 (or the pseudogene TRBV3-2) with TRBJ1-2; 10 bases match TRBD1. The V and J ends lost 4 bases and 2 bases, in that order; junction bases with no gene match: 4. CDR3 size: 15 residues. CDR1 LGHDT and CDR2 YNNKEL come from the germline V gene (reference sequence). For the CDR3, the DNA is TGTGCCAGCAGCCGTGGGACAGGGGAGAACTATGGCTACACCTTC. This encodes CASSRGTGENYGYTF.

This chain links TRBV25-1 with TRBJ1-5, with TRBD1 as a possible D gene (5 bases). CDR1 and CDR2 from the germline V gene are MGHDK and SYGVNS. The CDR3 totals 14 residues. The V gene lost 6 bases and the J gene lost 2 bases, with 11 bases spanning the gap. The CDR3 is CASSKGSGNQPQHF. DNA for the CDR3: TGTGCCAGCAGCAAGGGGTCTGGCAATCAGCCCCAGCATTTT. Looking up the rest from reference TRBV25-1 and TRBJ1-5 gives the full variable domain: EADIYQTPRYLVIGTGKKITLECSQTMGHDKMYWYQQDPGMELHLIHYSYGVNSTEKGDLSSESTVSRIRTEHFPLTLESARPSHTSQYLCASSKGSGNQPQHFGDGTRLSIL.

This clone is a singleton in its sample. V usage is TRBV11-3 and J usage is TRBJ2-5, with 8 bases matching TRBD1. CDR1 and CDR2 (germline): SGHNT, YENEEA. This CDR3 has 15 amino acids. After removal of 1 base from V and 5 bases from J, the junction contained 6 bases not matched to a gene. CDR3 DNA sequence: TGTGCCAGCAGCTTAGGCAGGGGGCTCGCTGAGACCCAGTACTTC. Protein sequence: CASSLGRGLAETQYF.

This sequence joins TRBV28 and TRBJ1-4; D is unclear. V was trimmed by 7 bases and J by 4 bases, leaving 10 bases between them. The CDR3 is 13 amino acids. Germline V gene data show CDR1 as MDHEN and CDR2 as SYDVKM. CDR3 DNA sequence: TGTGCCAGCACCCCCGGAGGTAATGAAAAACTGTTTTTT. This gives the protein CASTPGGNEKLFF.

This clone was seen once. V usage is TRBV9 and J usage is TRBJ2-7; tentative D call: TRBD1 (6 bases). Trimming left V 0 bases short and J 2 bases short, with 15 bases between. The CDR3 length is 16 residues. From germline, CDR1 is SGDLS and CDR2 YYNGEE. The CDR3 DNA reads TGTGCCAGCAGCGTAGGTTTAGTGGGGGCACCCTACGAGCAGTACTTC. Amino acid sequence: CASSVGLVGAPYEQYF.

As DNA, the CDR3 is TGTGCCATCAGTGCGACTAGCGATGGAACAGATACGCAGTATTTT. Its protein product is CAISATSDGTDTQYF. This chain links TRBV10-3 with TRBJ2-3, with TRBD2 identical over 8 bases. V was pared by 4 bases and J by 3 bases, with 6 bases of the junction left unmatched. Germline values: CDR1 ENHRY, CDR2 SYGVKD. The CDR3 length is 15 residues.

The rearrangement uses TRBV6-5 and TRBJ1-2; 8 bases fit TRBD1. V shed 6 bases and J 12 bases; nucleotides not matched to a gene: 6. The CDR3 loop spans 11 amino acids. Germline CDR1 and CDR2: MNHEY and SVGAGI. CDR3 in amino acids: CASRGTGRDTF. DNA of the CDR3: TGTGCCAGCAGGGGGACAGGCCGGGACACCTTC.

The genes are TRBV6-2 or TRBV6-3 and TRBJ2-2; maybe TRBD1 (5 bases). The CDR3 extends over 15 amino acids. V lost 2 bases to trimming and J lost 2 bases, with 9 bases between them. CDR1 and CDR2 (germline): MNHEY, SVGEGT. CDR3: CASSYQGLNTGELFF. CDR3 DNA sequence: TGTGCCAGCAGTTACCAGGGCCTAAACACCGGGGAGCTGTTTTTT.

This chain connects TRBV9 to TRBJ2-7; 11 nucleotides agree with TRBD2. Germline assignment: CDR1 SGDLS and CDR2 YYNGEE. V trimming: 5 bases; J trimming: 2 bases; junction bases outside the gene matches: 6. This CDR3 has 15 amino acids. The CDR3 DNA is TGTGCCAGCAGTGTTAGCGGGGGGGTAACCTACGAGCAGTACTTC. This sequence encodes CASSVSGGVTYEQYF.

The count of this clone is one. The chain combines TRBV4-3 with TRBJ1-1; 7 bases are shared with TRBD1. CDR3 length: 13 amino acids. Germline values: CDR1 LGHNA, CDR2 YSLEER. The V segment lost 6 bases and the J segment 5 bases; nucleotides outside the gene matches: 6. CDR3 sequence reads: CASSRGGGTEAFF. The CDR3 DNA reads TGCGCCAGCAGTCGAGGGGGCGGGACTGAAGCTTTCTTT.

The genes are TRBV5-1 and TRBJ2-3, with 7 bases identical to TRBD2. Trimming cost V 0 bases and J 2 bases; bases outside gene matches: 6. The CDR3 extends over 16 amino acids. CDR1 and CDR2 (germline): SGHRS, YFSETQ. The CDR3 sequence: CASSLEPAGFTDTQYF. The CDR3 coding sequence is TGCGCCAGCAGCTTGGAGCCAGCGGGGTTCACAGATACGCAGTATTTT.

This chain connects TRBV18 to TRBJ2-3; a weak D match, TRBD2 (6 bases). This CDR3 has 17 amino acids. CDR1 and CDR2 from the germline V gene are KGHSH and LQKENI. V was trimmed by 6 bases and J by 2 bases, leaving 21 bases between them. CDR3 region: CASSRPGSGPFTDTQYF. The CDR3 DNA follows: TGTGCCAGCTCCCGACCAGGAAGCGGGCCTTTCACAGATACGCAGTATTTT.

This clone was picked up a small number of times. The J gene is TRBJ2-2, the V gene TRBV11-2; D perhaps matches TRBD1 (6 bases). The CDR3 contains 17 residues. Germline V lookup: CDR1 SGHAT, CDR2 FQNNGV. Trimming left V 1 base short and J 0 bases short, with 12 bases between. The CDR3 is CASSLVGHISNTGELFF. As DNA, the CDR3 is TGTGCCAGCAGCTTAGTGGGACACATCTCGAACACCGGGGAGCTGTTTTTT.

This sequence joins TRBV7-9 and TRBJ2-7; the match to TRBD2 covers 13 bases. CDR1 and CDR2 from the germline V gene are SEHNR and FQNEAQ (reference sequence). V was pared by 5 bases and J by 10 bases, with 11 bases of the junction left unmatched. This CDR3 comprises 15 residues. Here the CDR3 reads CASSRTGTSGTRQYF. The DNA for the CDR3 is TGTGCCAGCAGCCGCACCGGGACTAGCGGGACCAGACAGTACTTC.

The chain is built from TRBV24-1 and TRBJ1-4, with a tentative D call TRBD1 (6 bases). The germline V gene encodes CDR1 KGHDR and CDR2 SFDVKD. The length of the CDR3 is 15 residues. Trimming pared 3 bases from V and 5 bases from J, leaving 12 bases between. DNA for the CDR3: TGTGCCACCAGTGATGGTGGCAGGGGAAATGAAAAACTGTTTTTT. Protein: CATSDGGRGNEKLFF.

The chain employs TRBV4-3 and TRBJ2-4; 8 bases line up with TRBD2. Looked up from germline, CDR1 is LGHNA and CDR2 is YSLEER. This CDR3 contains 17 residues. The ends lost 0 bases at V and 4 bases at J; junction bases unmatched: 8. The CDR3 here is CASSQDRVAGQKNIQYF. The CDR3 DNA is TGCGCCAGCAGCCAAGATCGGGTAGCGGGACAAAAAAACATTCAGTACTTC.

The chain uses TRBV7-3 and TRBJ1-1; TRBD1 matches 8 bases. There are 15 residues in the CDR3. The ends lost 5 bases at V and 1 base at J; junction bases unmatched: 6. Germline V gives CDR1 SGHTA, CDR2 FQGTGA. The CDR3 sequence: CASSPPGTGNTEAFF. CDR3 coding DNA: TGTGCCAGCAGCCCTCCCGGGACAGGGAACACTGAAGCTTTCTTT.

This sequence joins TRBV27 and TRBJ2-2, with 7 bases lining up with TRBD1. The V gene's germline CDR1 is MNHEY and CDR2 SMNVEV (reference sequence). After removal of 4 bases from V and 1 base from J, the junction contained 9 bases not matched to a gene. The CDR3 sequence is 17 residues long. CDR3 DNA sequence: TGTGCCAGCAGTTATGCCTTGAGGACAGGGAACACCGGGGAGCTGTTTTTT. It yields the protein CASSYALRTGNTGELFF.

CDR3 protein: CASSYRDYGYTF. DNA for the CDR3: TGTGCCAGCAGTTACAGAGATTATGGCTACACCTTC. This chain links TRBV28 with TRBJ1-2; D not certain. The length of the CDR3 is 12 residues. Germline values: CDR1 MDHEN, CDR2 SYDVKM. V gave up 4 bases and J gave up 5 bases, with 8 bases separating them.

The chain combines TRBV9 with TRBJ1-1, with D perhaps TRBD1 (6 bases). CDR3 length: 14 residues. V was clipped by 0 bases and J by 1 base, with 7 bases between them. The germline CDR1 and CDR2 sequences are SGDLS and YYNGEE. CDR3 nucleotide sequence: TGTGCCAGCAGCGTAGGGACAGCGAACACTGAAGCTTTCTTT. Translating it yields CASSVGTANTEAFF.

V gene TRBV7-2 combines with J gene TRBJ2-2; 11 nucleotides agree with TRBD2. J was trimmed by 6 bases and V by 5 bases; bases with no gene match: 5. The germline V gene has CDR1 SGHTA and CDR2 FQGNSA. The CDR3 runs 15 residues. In DNA, the CDR3 is TGTGCCAGCAGCAATAGCGGGGGGGCCGCCGGGGAGCTGTTTTTT. It codes for CASSNSGGAAGELFF.

The rearrangement links TRBV2 to TRBJ2-7, with TRBD1 matching 8 bases. The germline V gene has CDR1 SNHLY and CDR2 FYNNEI. J lost 3 bases, V lost 6 bases, and 10 bases had no gene match. This CDR3 comprises 15 residues. The CDR3 region has the DNA TGTGCCAGCAGCAAACCGGGACAGGAATACTACGAGCAGTACTTC. Translated, it gives CASSKPGQEYYEQYF.

V gene TRBV4-1 combines with J gene TRBJ2-5; D uncertain. V gave up 0 bases and J gave up 5 bases, with 19 bases separating them. CDR1 and CDR2 from the germline V gene are MGHRA and YSYEKL. CDR3 length equals 17 residues. The CDR3 spells CASSQEGIRSDGETQYF. Written as DNA, the CDR3 is TGCGCCAGCAGCCAAGAAGGAATAAGGAGCGACGGTGAGACCCAGTACTTC.

The V call is TRBV7-9, the J call TRBJ1-2; the match to TRBD1 covers 7 bases. The germline CDR1 and CDR2 sequences are SEHNR and FQNEAQ (reference sequence). This CDR3 spans 13 amino acids. V lost 5 bases to trimming and J lost 4 bases; unmatched junction nucleotides: 4. In DNA form, the CDR3 reads TGTGCCAGCAGCATCGGGACAGCCTATGGCTACACCTTC. The encoded protein is CASSIGTAYGYTF. Complete variable domain (other parts from reference TRBV7-9 and TRBJ1-2): DTGVSQNPRHKITKRGQNVTFRCDPISEHNRLYWYRQTLGQGPEFLTYFQNEAQLEKSRLLSDRFSAERPKGSFSTLEIQRTEQGDSAMYLCASSIGTAYGYTFGSGTRLTVV.